This is a list of T cell receptor beta chains from one sample in a study of blood T cells in healthy people across ages. TCRdb reanalysed the 5' RACE reads using MiXCR and keeps one entry per CDR3 protein. The data contain hundreds of thousands of distinct CDR3 sequences, approximately 52% of them singletons. What was sequenced was blood. The receptors come from an elderly woman in good health. Both conserved end residues are part of each CDR3. Each record gives: clone size, D gene, V gene, CDR3 length, J gene, CDR3 protein, CDR3 DNA. The D gene is left open where the match is weak. The listing skips clone size in some rows; elsewhere it reads once, few, many or a size class.

size: few; D: .; V: TRBV7-9; length: 15; J: TRBJ1-1; CDR3: CASSLAPGRNTEAFF; DNA: TGTGCCAGCAGCTTAGCCCCGGGACGAAACACTGAAGCTTTCTTT
size: .; D: .; V: TRBV7-3; length: 14; J: TRBJ2-1; CDR3: CASSDDSTYNEKFF; DNA: TGTGCCAGCAGCGACGACAGTACCTACAATGAGAAGTTCTTC
size: .; D: TRBD2; V: TRBV4-2; length: 15; J: TRBJ2-7; CDR3: CASSRSRLAEYEQYF; DNA: TGTGCCAGCAGCCGGTCGAGACTAGCGGAGTACGAGCAGTACTTC
size: .; D: TRBD2; V: TRBV3-1; length: 18; J: TRBJ2-1; CDR3: CASSRQEVRLAGEYEQFF; DNA: TGTGCCAGCAGTCGCCAAGAAGTCCGACTAGCGGGAGAGTATGAGCAGTTCTTC
size: few; D: .; V: TRBV3-1; length: 16; J: TRBJ1-2; CDR3: CASSQANTAQSGGYTF; DNA: TGTGCCAGCAGCCAAGCTAACACGGCCCAGAGCGGTGGCTACACCTTC
size: many; D: .; V: TRBV20-1; length: 15; J: TRBJ2-5; CDR3: CSARLDRDRWETQYF; DNA: TGCAGTGCTAGATTAGATAGGGATAGATGGGAGACCCAGTACTTC
size: .; D: .; V: TRBV10-3; length: 16; J: TRBJ1-4; CDR3: CAISEGNRGVNEKLFF; DNA: TGTGCCATCAGTGAGGGCAACCGCGGGGTTAATGAAAAACTGTTTTTT
size: .; D: .; V: TRBV9; length: 14; J: TRBJ1-2; CDR3: CASSVGGINYGYTF; DNA: TGTGCCAGCAGCGTAGGAGGGATTAACTATGGCTACACCTTC
size: .; D: .; V: TRBV29-1; length: 16; J: TRBJ2-6; CDR3: CSVPTGWYSGANVLTF; DNA: TGCAGCGTCCCCACGGGATGGTACTCTGGGGCCAACGTCCTGACTTTC
size: many; D: .; V: TRBV20-1; length: 14; J: TRBJ2-1; CDR3: CSPGPRTSYNEQFF; DNA: TGCAGTCCGGGACCCCGGACCTCCTACAATGAGCAGTTCTTC
size: .; D: .; V: TRBV2; length: 14; J: TRBJ1-1; CDR3: CASRIQGESTEAFF; DNA: TGTGCCAGCAGGATACAGGGTGAGAGTACTGAAGCTTTCTTT
size: few; D: TRBD1; V: TRBV29-1; length: 13; J: TRBJ2-7; CDR3: CGVEPGGGYEQYF; DNA: TGCGGCGTTGAACCAGGGGGCGGGTACGAGCAGTACTTC
size: .; D: .; V: TRBV2; length: 13; J: TRBJ2-3; CDR3: CASSGQELDTQYF; DNA: TGTGCCAGCAGTGGGCAAGAGTTAGATACGCAGTATTTT
size: .; D: .; V: TRBV6-1; length: 16; J: TRBJ2-7; CDR3: CASSEGRGGRAYEQYF; DNA: TGTGCCAGCAGTGAAGGTCGAGGGGGTAGGGCTTACGAGCAGTACTTC
size: many; D: TRBD1; V: TRBV3-1; length: 13; J: TRBJ2-1; CDR3: CASSQGDRNEQFF; DNA: TGTGCCAGCAGCCAAGGGGACAGGAATGAGCAGTTCTTC
size: .; D: .; V: TRBV25-1; length: 13; J: TRBJ1-4; CDR3: CASSPYTRGGLFF; DNA: TGTGCCAGCAGTCCCTATACAAGGGGCGGACTGTTTTTT
size: .; D: .; V: TRBV5-1; length: 15; J: TRBJ1-4; CDR3: CASSLRGVLNEKLFF; DNA: TGCGCCAGCAGCTTGAGAGGGGTTCTTAATGAAAAACTGTTTTTT
size: .; D: .; V: TRBV6-5; length: 13; J: TRBJ1-1; CDR3: CASSYSMGREAFF; DNA: TGTGCCAGCAGTTACTCGATGGGGCGGGAAGCTTTCTTT
size: once; D: .; V: TRBV5-1; length: 13; J: TRBJ1-1; CDR3: CASALSRNTEAFF; DNA: TGCGCCAGCGCCCTGTCGCGGAACACTGAAGCTTTCTTT
size: .; D: .; V: TRBV6-5; length: 14; J: TRBJ2-3; CDR3: CASRDTVYTDTQYF; DNA: TGTGCCAGCAGGGACACGGTTTACACAGATACGCAGTATTTT
size: .; D: .; V: TRBV3-1; length: 14; J: TRBJ2-2; CDR3: CASSQTKGAGELFF; DNA: TGTGCCAGCAGCCAAACGAAGGGGGCCGGGGAGCTGTTTTTT
size: many; D: TRBD1; V: TRBV29-1; length: 13; J: TRBJ1-5; CDR3: CSVLQGAGQPQHF; DNA: TGCAGCGTACTACAGGGGGCTGGTCAGCCCCAGCATTTT
size: .; D: .; V: TRBV12-3/TRBV12-4; length: 14; J: TRBJ1-2; CDR3: CASSLTGTIDGYTF; DNA: TGTGCCAGCAGTTTAACAGGGACAATTGATGGCTACACCTTC
size: many; D: TRBD1; V: TRBV29-1; length: 13; J: TRBJ1-5; CDR3: CSVSGTGDQPQHF; DNA: TGCAGCGTCTCCGGGACAGGGGATCAGCCCCAGCATTTT
size: many; D: TRBD2; V: TRBV6-5; length: 12; J: TRBJ2-5; CDR3: CASRPGGETQYF; DNA: TGTGCCAGCAGACCGGGGGGAGAGACCCAGTACTTC
size: .; D: .; V: TRBV7-9; length: 15; J: TRBJ2-1; CDR3: CASSPVPGHYNEQFF; DNA: TGTGCCAGCAGCCCGGTCCCCGGGCATTACAATGAGCAGTTCTTC
size: .; D: .; V: TRBV10-3; length: 13; J: TRBJ2-7; CDR3: CAISEAQGHEQYF; DNA: TGTGCCATCAGTGAGGCGCAGGGGCACGAGCAGTACTTC